What follows are 23 T cell receptor beta chains derived from one specimen sequenced in a study of shared clonotypes between healthy human individuals. The repertoire was sequenced with immunoSEQ multiplex PCR; TCRdb's copy has only in-frame clones and lacks some. The table includes about 2.4 million clones, approximately 93% detected once. Specimen: naive CD4+ T cells from PBMCs. Subset given: CD45RA+ positively selected. These receptors were taken from a man aged 18 to 29 in good health. Some clones in this sample may be carry-over from other donors' samples.

This chain connects TRBV28 to TRBJ1-5; D is unclear. V shed 5 bases and J shed 3 bases, with 20 bases lying between them. Per germline, CDR1 MDHEN and CDR2 SYDVKM. CDR3 length: 17 residues. The CDR3 loop is CASSPLGPGLNNQPQHF. Here the CDR3 DNA reads TGTGCCAGCAGTCCTTTAGGCCCGGGCCTTAACAATCAGCCCCAGCATTTT.

This clone was recorded once. V and J are TRBV19 and TRBJ2-2; TRBD1 matches 7 bases. Germline CDR1 and CDR2: LNHDA and SQIVND (reference sequence). CDR3 length: 16 residues. V lost 3 bases, J lost 6 bases, and 10 bases stayed unmatched. Here the CDR3 reads CASSMIDRAVAGELFF. DNA of the CDR3: TGTGCCAGTAGTATGATAGACAGGGCGGTGGCCGGGGAGCTGTTTTTT.

This rearrangement joins TRBV7-7 to TRBJ1-4; 9 nucleotides match TRBD1. This CDR3 is built from 14 residues. V lost 5 bases, J lost 7 bases, and 5 bases stayed unmatched. The germline gives CDR1 SSHAT, CDR2 FNYEAQ (reference sequence). This chain's CDR3 is CASSTGTGSEKLFF. The CDR3 region has the DNA TGTGCCAGCAGCACCGGGACAGGGTCTGAAAAACTGTTTTTT.

This rearrangement joins TRBV5-1 to TRBJ2-1, with D possibly TRBD2 on 6 matching bases. The length of the CDR3 is 16 residues. Trimming took 0 bases from V and 2 from J, leaving 12 bases between them. Germline-derived CDR1 and CDR2 are SGHRS and YFSETQ. CDR3 DNA sequence: TGCGCCAGCAGCTTGGTGCTTGGCGGGGCCTACAATGAGCAGTTCTTC. It translates to CASSLVLGGAYNEQFF. The full variable domain, its missing parts supplied by reference TRBV5-1 and TRBJ2-1, is KAGVTQTPRYLIKTRGQQVTLSCSPISGHRSVSWYQQTPGQGLQFLFEYFSETQRNKGNFPGRFSGRQFSNSRSEMNVSTLELGDSALYLCASSLVLGGAYNEQFFGPGTRLTVL.

This clone is a singleton in its sample. This rearrangement joins TRBV28 to TRBJ2-7; D not certain. V lost 5 bases and J 2 bases, leaving 10 bases between the germline ends. The length of the CDR3 is 13 residues. Germline CDR1 and CDR2: MDHEN and SYDVKM. CDR3 nucleotides: TGTGCCAGCAGTCCCCTGGGGACCTACGAGCAGTACTTC. Encoded protein: CASSPLGTYEQYF.

V gene TRBV6-5 combines with J gene TRBJ1-4; D call uncertain. The V end lost 5 bases, the J end lost 8 bases, and 18 bases lay between the germline ends. CDR3 length equals 15 residues. The germline CDR1 and CDR2 sequences are MNHEY and SVGAGI. CDR3 DNA sequence: TGTGCCAGCAGTATCACCGTTGGGCCCGGAGAAAAACTGTTTTTT. Translating gives CASSITVGPGEKLFF.

The chain has TRBV9 and TRBJ1-6, with D unclear. This CDR3 region has 12 residues. The germline V gene encodes CDR1 SGDLS and CDR2 YYNGEE. V gave up 0 bases and J gave up 13 bases, with 8 bases separating them. CDR3: CASSVEGSPLHF. Written as DNA, the CDR3 is TGTGCCAGCAGCGTAGAAGGGTCTCCCCTCCACTTT.

CDR3 sequence (DNA): TGTGCCAGCAGAAGCGGCAGTTTGAACACTGAAGCTTTCTTT. Amino acids: CASRSGSLNTEAFF. The chain is built from TRBV28 and TRBJ1-1; D gene ambiguous. V was trimmed by 6 bases and J by 0 bases, leaving 11 bases between them. Germline V CDR1 and CDR2: MDHEN, SYDVKM. The CDR3 has 14 amino acids.

V and J are TRBV5-1 and TRBJ1-2; no definite D call. The CDR3 runs 15 residues. Germline CDR1 is SGHRS and CDR2 is YFSETQ. Trimming removed 0 bases at V and 2 bases at J, with 11 bases between. CDR3 in amino acids: CASSLVAGSNYGYTF. The CDR3, as DNA: TGCGCCAGCAGCTTGGTTGCAGGCTCGAACTATGGCTACACCTTC.

Here the CDR3 reads CASSEAGGTGNTYEQYF. The CDR3 DNA is TGTGCCAGCAGTGAAGCGGGCGGGACAGGGAATACCTACGAGCAGTACTTC. The J gene is TRBJ2-7, the V gene TRBV6-1; the match to TRBD1 covers 9 bases. Looked up from germline, CDR1 is MNHNS and CDR2 is SASEGT. Trimming took 0 bases from V and 2 from J; bases not matched to a gene: 8. This CDR3 contains 17 residues.

The chain uses TRBV7-3 and TRBJ2-3; 7 bases align to TRBD2. The CDR3 is made up of 16 amino acids. J was trimmed by 0 bases and V by 2 bases; bases with no gene match: 5. Germline V gives CDR1 SGHTA, CDR2 FQGTGA. The CDR3 reads CASSLGYGRSTDTQYF. The CDR3 region has the DNA TGTGCCAGCAGCTTAGGGTACGGGAGGAGCACAGATACGCAGTATTTT.

This rearrangement joins TRBV7-2 to TRBJ1-2; D call uncertain. CDR1 and CDR2 from the germline V gene are SGHTA and FQGNSA. The CDR3 consists of 13 residues. The ends were cut back, 3 bases at V and 8 bases at J, with 13 bases in the middle. The CDR3 region is CASSLSAVGGYTF. CDR3 coding DNA: TGTGCCAGCAGCTTGTCCGCCGTGGGGGGCTACACCTTC.

This clone was observed a single time. The chain employs TRBV9 and TRBJ2-1; 14 bases map to TRBD2. Per germline, CDR1 SGDLS and CDR2 YYNGEE. The CDR3 covers 17 residues. V lost 4 bases and J lost 9; bases outside the gene matches: 12. The CDR3 reads CASSLGLAGGGTSEQFF. CDR3 nucleotides: TGTGCCAGCAGCCTCGGACTAGCGGGAGGCGGTACAAGTGAGCAGTTCTTC.

This clone has a single count. V is TRBV5-1 and J is TRBJ1-5; tentative D call: TRBD1 (5 bases). Germline V gene data show CDR1 as SGHRS and CDR2 as YFSETQ. This CDR3 is 15 amino acids long. V shed 0 bases and J shed 3 bases, with 10 bases lying between them. This chain's CDR3 is CASSLEGIDNQPQHF. DNA of the CDR3: TGCGCCAGCAGCTTGGAGGGGATTGACAATCAGCCCCAGCATTTT.

This chain connects TRBV19 to TRBJ2-1; D perhaps matches TRBD2 (6 bases). V dropped 4 bases and J dropped 0 bases, with 13 bases sitting between them. Germline assignment: CDR1 LNHDA and CDR2 SQIVND (reference sequence). There are 16 residues in the CDR3. This CDR3 is CASSRQRVSSYNEQFF. In nucleotides, the CDR3 is TGTGCCAGTAGTAGACAGCGGGTGAGCTCCTACAATGAGCAGTTCTTC.

The V gene is TRBV6-6, the J gene TRBJ2-1, with D hard to call. The CDR3 spans 15 residues. The germline CDR1 and CDR2 sequences are MNHNY and SVGAGI (reference sequence). The V gene lost 2 bases and the J gene lost 5 bases, with 13 bases spanning the gap. In DNA form, the CDR3 reads TGTGCCAGCAGTTACCCACTGTTGGACGACAATGAGCAGTTCTTC. It yields the protein CASSYPLLDDNEQFF.

J is TRBJ2-3 and V is TRBV13; 7 bases are shared with TRBD1. The CDR3 is made up of 17 amino acids. The V and J ends lost 2 bases and 2 bases, in that order; junction bases with no gene match: 10. Germline V gene sequence: CDR1 PRHDT, CDR2 FYEKMQ (reference sequence). This chain's CDR3 is CASSLRSVGTATDTQYF. In nucleotides, the CDR3 is TGTGCCAGCAGCTTAAGGTCGGTTGGGACAGCCACAGATACGCAGTATTTT.

The rearrangement links TRBV6-1 to TRBJ2-7, with TRBD2 matching over 13 bases. V was pared by 2 bases and J by 0 bases, with 7 bases of the junction left unmatched. Germline V gene lookup returns CDR1 MNHNS and CDR2 SASEGT. CDR3 length: 18 amino acids. CDR3 loop: CASSEKGLAGLASYEQYF. DNA for the CDR3: TGTGCCAGCAGTGAAAAGGGACTAGCGGGATTGGCCTCCTACGAGCAGTACTTC.

This clone appeared once. This chain links TRBV9 with TRBJ2-5; 9 bases match TRBD2. There are 14 residues in the CDR3. The germline V gene encodes CDR1 SGDLS and CDR2 YYNGEE. J was trimmed by 2 bases and V by 4 bases; bases with no gene match: 3. This CDR3 is CASSFSGRQETQYF. CDR3 DNA sequence: TGTGCCAGCAGCTTCAGCGGGAGGCAAGAGACCCAGTACTTC.

The V and J genes are TRBV5-4 and TRBJ2-7, with a tentative D call TRBD2 (7 bases). Germline CDR1 SGHNT, CDR2 YYREEE (reference sequence). CDR3 length equals 15 residues. V shed 5 bases and J shed 6 bases, with 21 bases lying between them. As DNA, the CDR3 is TGTGCCAGCAGTCATGGGGGGGCGCGTCTCTCCGAGCAGTACTTC. It translates to CASSHGGARLSEQYF.

This clone showed up just once. The chain employs TRBV6-6 and TRBJ2-1; D uncertain. From germline, CDR1 is MNHNY and CDR2 SVGAGI (reference sequence). This CDR3 comprises 15 residues. Trimming stripped 6 bases from V and 8 bases from J, with 20 bases between. The CDR3, as DNA: TGTGCCAGCAGCCTCCGGGTAGTTGGGTTCTATGAGCAGTTCTTC. This gives the protein CASSLRVVGFYEQFF.

The chain has TRBV4-1 and TRBJ2-7, with TRBD1 matching over 10 bases. Germline V gene lookup returns CDR1 MGHRA and CDR2 YSYEKL. The CDR3 consists of 16 residues. V was pared by 1 base and J by 2 bases, with 5 bases of the junction left unmatched. As DNA, the CDR3 is TGCGCCAGCAGCCAAGCATCCGGGACAGGGGCCTACGAGCAGTACTTC. This gives the protein CASSQASGTGAYEQYF.

The J gene is TRBJ1-4, the V gene TRBV11-2; a possible D gene is TRBD1 (5 bases). The CDR3 runs 16 residues. Per the germline V gene, CDR1 is SGHAT and CDR2 is FQNNGV. V was clipped by 2 bases and J by 8 bases, with 18 bases between them. The CDR3, as DNA: TGTGCCAGCAGCTTACTTAGCAGGGAGGGGAAGGAAAAACTGTTTTTT. It translates to CASSLLSREGKEKLFF.